A selection of T cell receptor beta chains follows, all from one sample in a study of T cells in Graves' hyperthyroidism and ophthalmopathy. A single record per CDR3 protein comes from TCRdb applying MiXCR to the multiplex PCR reads. The data contain hundreds of thousands of distinct CDR3 sequences, about half of them singletons. Specimen: peripheral blood or thyroid tissue (not recorded which). The receptor set was obtained from a woman younger than 30 with Graves' hyperthyroidism. The CDR3 runs from the conserved cysteine through the conserved F or W. A D gene is named only where the DNA matches it firmly. Clone size appears in some rows only: once, few, many, or a class for an expanded clone.

j_gene: TRBJ2-2
v_gene: TRBV19
abundance: .
d_gene: .
CDR3nt: TGTGCCAGTAGTATAGTTTCCCCCGTCCCGGAGCTGTTTTTT
CDR3aa: CASSIVSPVPELFF

j_gene: TRBJ1-1
v_gene: TRBV15
abundance: .
d_gene: .
CDR3nt: TGTGCCACCAGCGTTGAGGAGACTGAAGCTTTCTTT
CDR3aa: CATSVEETEAFF

j_gene: TRBJ1-1
v_gene: TRBV29-1
abundance: many
d_gene: .
CDR3nt: TGCAGCCTCTCGCTCCCCCCCATGAACACTGAAGCTTTCTTT
CDR3aa: CSLSLPPMNTEAFF

j_gene: TRBJ1-6
v_gene: TRBV25-1
abundance: many
d_gene: .
CDR3nt: TGTGCCAGCAGTTCGGTGGGGGGCAGAGGTTCACCCCTCCACTTT
CDR3aa: CASSSVGGRGSPLHF

j_gene: TRBJ2-2
v_gene: TRBV20-1
abundance: .
d_gene: .
CDR3nt: TGCAGTGCTAGAGACATTAACACCGGGGAGCTGTTTTTT
CDR3aa: CSARDINTGELFF

j_gene: TRBJ2-7
v_gene: TRBV7-8
abundance: many
d_gene: .
CDR3nt: TGTGCCAGCAGCTTACAACCTTACGAGCAGTACTTC
CDR3aa: CASSLQPYEQYF

j_gene: TRBJ1-4
v_gene: TRBV29-1
abundance: .
d_gene: .
CDR3nt: TGCAGCGTAAAGGTAGGAGGCGTTGGTGAAAAACTGTTTTTT
CDR3aa: CSVKVGGVGEKLFF

j_gene: TRBJ1-4
v_gene: TRBV2
abundance: many
d_gene: TRBD1
CDR3nt: TGTGCCAGCAGAAGGACAGGGGGCGAAAAACTGTTTTTT
CDR3aa: CASRRTGGEKLFF

j_gene: TRBJ1-3
v_gene: TRBV7-6
abundance: .
d_gene: TRBD1
CDR3nt: TGTGCCAGCAGCCTCGGACAGGGGGGAAACACCATATATTTT
CDR3aa: CASSLGQGGNTIYF

j_gene: TRBJ1-5
v_gene: TRBV5-1
abundance: .
d_gene: .
CDR3nt: TGCGCCAGCAGCTTGGGCAGTGCCCAAGAGACCCAGCATTTT
CDR3aa: CASSLGSAQETQHF

j_gene: TRBJ2-2
v_gene: TRBV10-1
abundance: .
d_gene: .
CDR3nt: TGCGCCAGCAGCCAAGAGGGATCCGGGGAGCTGTTTTTT
CDR3aa: CASSQEGSGELFF

j_gene: TRBJ1-2
v_gene: TRBV25-1
abundance: once
d_gene: .
CDR3nt: TGTGCCCTTCTGAAGACTGTTCACTATGGCTACACCTTC
CDR3aa: CALLKTVHYGYTF

j_gene: TRBJ1-4
v_gene: TRBV4-2
abundance: .
d_gene: .
CDR3nt: TGTGCCAGCAGCCAAGGCGATAAAAAACTGTTTTTT
CDR3aa: CASSQGDKKLFF

j_gene: TRBJ1-6
v_gene: TRBV11-1
abundance: .
d_gene: .
CDR3nt: TGTGCCAGCAGCTTGGTAGGGACGATATCAAGTTCACCCCTCCACTTT
CDR3aa: CASSLVGTISSSPLHF

j_gene: TRBJ1-1
v_gene: TRBV10-3
abundance: few
d_gene: TRBD1
CDR3nt: TGTGCCAGCGCAGGGGGCAAAACTGAAGCTTTCTTT
CDR3aa: CASAGGKTEAFF

j_gene: TRBJ2-7
v_gene: TRBV2
abundance: .
d_gene: .
CDR3nt: TGTGCCAGCAGTTTAGCGGAAAACTACGAGCAGTACTTC
CDR3aa: CASSLAENYEQYF

j_gene: TRBJ1-5
v_gene: TRBV12-3/TRBV12-4
abundance: many
d_gene: TRBD1
CDR3nt: TGTGCCAGCACCTTCGGGACAGGCTACAATCAGCCCCAGCATTTT
CDR3aa: CASTFGTGYNQPQHF

j_gene: TRBJ1-2
v_gene: TRBV12-3/TRBV12-4
abundance: .
d_gene: TRBD1
CDR3nt: TGTGCCAGCAGTTTCGGGACAGGGTTCGCCTTC
CDR3aa: CASSFGTGFAF

j_gene: TRBJ2-5
v_gene: TRBV12-3/TRBV12-4
abundance: many
d_gene: .
CDR3nt: TGTGCCAGCAGTGGCCTAGACGTTGAGACCCAGTACTTC
CDR3aa: CASSGLDVETQYF

j_gene: TRBJ1-1
v_gene: TRBV19
abundance: .
d_gene: .
CDR3nt: TGTGCCAGTAGTATTATCGAGAACACTGAAGCTTTCTTT
CDR3aa: CASSIIENTEAFF

j_gene: TRBJ1-5
v_gene: TRBV15
abundance: many
d_gene: .
CDR3nt: TGTGCCACCAGCAGAGACCCTGGGTTATCGGAGCCCCAGCATTTT
CDR3aa: CATSRDPGLSEPQHF

j_gene: TRBJ1-2
v_gene: TRBV5-1
abundance: many
d_gene: .
CDR3nt: TGCGCCAGCAGCTTGGACGCCGCGTATGGCTACACCTTC
CDR3aa: CASSLDAAYGYTF

j_gene: TRBJ2-7
v_gene: TRBV6-2/TRBV6-3
abundance: few
d_gene: TRBD1
CDR3nt: TGTGCCAGTACCTCAGGACAGGTACTTCCCTACGAGCAGTACTTC
CDR3aa: CASTSGQVLPYEQYF

j_gene: TRBJ2-7
v_gene: TRBV20-1
abundance: .
d_gene: .
CDR3nt: TGCAGTGCTAGAGGCGGGCTTGGCTACGAGCAGTACTTC
CDR3aa: CSARGGLGYEQYF

j_gene: TRBJ1-5
v_gene: TRBV10-3
abundance: many
d_gene: .
CDR3nt: TGTGCCATCAGTGAGTGGGTTAATCAGCCCCAGCATTTT
CDR3aa: CAISEWVNQPQHF

j_gene: TRBJ2-2
v_gene: TRBV7-9
abundance: .
d_gene: TRBD2
CDR3nt: TGTGCCAGCAGCTTAGTCGGGAGGGCCGCCGGGGAGCTGTTTTTT
CDR3aa: CASSLVGRAAGELFF

j_gene: TRBJ2-7
v_gene: TRBV7-9
abundance: many
d_gene: TRBD1
CDR3nt: TGTGCCAGCAGCTTTGGACAGGCGTCCTACGAGCAGTACTTC
CDR3aa: CASSFGQASYEQYF

j_gene: TRBJ1-6
v_gene: TRBV10-3
abundance: .
d_gene: TRBD1
CDR3nt: TGTGCCATCAGTGAGCAGACAGGGAGACCACCCCTCCACTTT
CDR3aa: CAISEQTGRPPLHF